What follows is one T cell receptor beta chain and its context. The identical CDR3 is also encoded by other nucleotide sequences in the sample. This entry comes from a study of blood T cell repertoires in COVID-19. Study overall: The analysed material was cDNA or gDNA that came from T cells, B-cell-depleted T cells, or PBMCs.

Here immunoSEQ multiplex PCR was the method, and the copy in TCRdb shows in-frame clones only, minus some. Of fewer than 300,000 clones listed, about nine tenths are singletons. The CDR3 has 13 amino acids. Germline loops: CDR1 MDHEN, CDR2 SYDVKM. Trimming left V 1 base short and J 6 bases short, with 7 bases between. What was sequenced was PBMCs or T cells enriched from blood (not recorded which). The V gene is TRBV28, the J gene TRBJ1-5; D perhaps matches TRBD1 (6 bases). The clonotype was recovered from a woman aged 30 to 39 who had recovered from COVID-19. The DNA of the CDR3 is TGTGCCAGCAGTTTATTGGGGGCTCAGCCCCAGCATTTT. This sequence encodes CASSLLGAQPQHF. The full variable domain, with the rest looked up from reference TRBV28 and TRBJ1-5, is DVKVTQSSRYLVKRTGEKVFLECVQDMDHENMFWYRQDPGLGLRLIYFSYDVKMKEKGDIPEGYSVSREKKERFSLILESASTNQTSMYLCASSLLGAQPQHFGDGTRLSIL.